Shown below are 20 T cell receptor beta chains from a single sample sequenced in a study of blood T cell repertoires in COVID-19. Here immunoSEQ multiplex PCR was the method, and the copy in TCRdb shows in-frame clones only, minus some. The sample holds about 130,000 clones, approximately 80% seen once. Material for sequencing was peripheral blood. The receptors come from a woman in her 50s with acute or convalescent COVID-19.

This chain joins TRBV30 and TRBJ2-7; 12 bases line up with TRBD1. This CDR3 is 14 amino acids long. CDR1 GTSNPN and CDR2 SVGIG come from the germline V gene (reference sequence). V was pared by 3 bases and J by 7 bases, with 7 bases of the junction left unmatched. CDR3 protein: CAWRPGQGAREQYF. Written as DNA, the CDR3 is TGTGCCTGGAGACCGGGACAGGGGGCGAGGGAGCAGTACTTC.

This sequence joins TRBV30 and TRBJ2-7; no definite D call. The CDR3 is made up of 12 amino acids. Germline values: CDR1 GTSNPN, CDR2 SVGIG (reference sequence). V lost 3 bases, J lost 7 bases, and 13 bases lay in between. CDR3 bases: TGTGCCTGGAGCCCTCTTCATAGTGAGCAGTACTTC. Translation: CAWSPLHSEQYF.

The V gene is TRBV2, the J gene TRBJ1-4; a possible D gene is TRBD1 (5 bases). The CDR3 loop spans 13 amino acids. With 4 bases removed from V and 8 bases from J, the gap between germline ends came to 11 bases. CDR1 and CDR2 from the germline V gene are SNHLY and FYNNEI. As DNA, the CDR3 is TGTGCCAGCAGTGGACAGACCGGAGAAAAACTGTTTTTT. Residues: CASSGQTGEKLFF.

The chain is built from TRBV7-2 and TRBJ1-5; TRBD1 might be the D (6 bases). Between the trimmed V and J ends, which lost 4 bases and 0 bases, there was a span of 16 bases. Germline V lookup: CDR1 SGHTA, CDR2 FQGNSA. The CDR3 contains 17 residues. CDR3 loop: CASSSFRGTSSNQPQHF. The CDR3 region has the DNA TGTGCCAGCAGCTCGTTCAGGGGAACTTCTAGCAATCAGCCCCAGCATTTT.

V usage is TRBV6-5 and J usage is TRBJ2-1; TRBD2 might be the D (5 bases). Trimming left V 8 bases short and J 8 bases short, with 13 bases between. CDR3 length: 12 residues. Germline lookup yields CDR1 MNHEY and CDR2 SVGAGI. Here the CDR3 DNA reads TGTGCCAGCGTGGGCAACGGGGATGAGCAGTTCTTC. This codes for CASVGNGDEQFF.

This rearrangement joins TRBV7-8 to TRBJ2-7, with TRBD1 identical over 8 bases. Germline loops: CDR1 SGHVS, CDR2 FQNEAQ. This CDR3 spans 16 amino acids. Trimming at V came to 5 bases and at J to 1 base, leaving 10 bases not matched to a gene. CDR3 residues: CASSPLDRESSYEQYF. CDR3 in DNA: TGTGCCAGCAGCCCATTGGACAGGGAGTCTTCCTACGAGCAGTACTTC.

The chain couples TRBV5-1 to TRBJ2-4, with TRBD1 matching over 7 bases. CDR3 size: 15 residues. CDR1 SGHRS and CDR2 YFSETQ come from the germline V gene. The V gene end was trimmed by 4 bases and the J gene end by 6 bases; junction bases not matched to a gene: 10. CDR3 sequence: CASSIQGDTRNIQYF. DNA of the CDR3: TGCGCCAGCAGCATTCAGGGGGATACTCGAAACATTCAGTACTTC.

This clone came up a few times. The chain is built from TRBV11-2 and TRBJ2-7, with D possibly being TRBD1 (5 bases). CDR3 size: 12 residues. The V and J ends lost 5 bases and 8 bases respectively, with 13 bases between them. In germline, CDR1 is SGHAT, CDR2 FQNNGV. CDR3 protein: CASSDDRIQQYF. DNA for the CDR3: TGTGCCAGCAGCGACGACAGAATTCAGCAGTACTTC.

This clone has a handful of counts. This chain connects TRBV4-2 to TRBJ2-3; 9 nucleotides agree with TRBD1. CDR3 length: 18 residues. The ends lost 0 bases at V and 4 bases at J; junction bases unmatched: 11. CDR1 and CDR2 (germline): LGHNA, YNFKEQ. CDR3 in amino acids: CASSQDSMGTGNADTQYF. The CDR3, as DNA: TGTGCCAGCAGCCAAGATTCCATGGGGACAGGGAACGCAGATACGCAGTATTTT.

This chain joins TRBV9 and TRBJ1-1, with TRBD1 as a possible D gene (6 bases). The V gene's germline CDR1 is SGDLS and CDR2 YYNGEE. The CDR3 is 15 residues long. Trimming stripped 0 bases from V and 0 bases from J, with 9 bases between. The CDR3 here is CASSVVQGMNTEAFF. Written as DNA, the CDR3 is TGTGCCAGCAGCGTAGTTCAGGGGATGAACACTGAAGCTTTCTTT.

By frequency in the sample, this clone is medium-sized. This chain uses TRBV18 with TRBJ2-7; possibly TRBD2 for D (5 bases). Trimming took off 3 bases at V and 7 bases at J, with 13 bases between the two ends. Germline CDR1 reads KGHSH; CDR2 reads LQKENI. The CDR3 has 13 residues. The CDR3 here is CASSPARTGEQYF. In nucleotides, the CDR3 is TGTGCCAGCTCACCTGCGAGGACGGGGGAGCAGTACTTC.

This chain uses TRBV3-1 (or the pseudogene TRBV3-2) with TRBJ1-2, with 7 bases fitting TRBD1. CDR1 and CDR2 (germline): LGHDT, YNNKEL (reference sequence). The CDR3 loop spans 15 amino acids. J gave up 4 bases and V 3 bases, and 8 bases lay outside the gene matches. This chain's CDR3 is CASSQKGALGYGYTF. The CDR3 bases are TGTGCCAGCAGCCAGAAGGGGGCGCTGGGCTATGGCTACACCTTC.

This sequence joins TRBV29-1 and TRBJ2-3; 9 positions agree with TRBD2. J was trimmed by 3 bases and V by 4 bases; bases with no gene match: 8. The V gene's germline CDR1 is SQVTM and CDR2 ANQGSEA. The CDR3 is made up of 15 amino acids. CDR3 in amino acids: CSVAASGIGTDTQYF. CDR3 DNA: TGCAGCGTTGCGGCTAGCGGGATAGGGACAGATACGCAGTATTTT.

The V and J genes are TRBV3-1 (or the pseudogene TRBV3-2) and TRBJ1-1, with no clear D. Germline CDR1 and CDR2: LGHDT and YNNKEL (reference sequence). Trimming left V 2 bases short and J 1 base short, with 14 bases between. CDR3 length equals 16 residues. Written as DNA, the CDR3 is TGTGCCAGCAGCCAATATGGTTTGCAGGAGAACACTGAAGCTTTCTTT. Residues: CASSQYGLQENTEAFF.

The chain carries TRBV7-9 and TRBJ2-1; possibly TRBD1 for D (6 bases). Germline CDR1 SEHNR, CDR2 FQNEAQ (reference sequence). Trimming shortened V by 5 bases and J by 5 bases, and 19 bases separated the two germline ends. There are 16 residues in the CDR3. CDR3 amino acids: CASSPLDRGKDNEQFF. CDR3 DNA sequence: TGTGCCAGCAGCCCCCTGGATAGGGGGAAGGACAATGAGCAGTTCTTC.

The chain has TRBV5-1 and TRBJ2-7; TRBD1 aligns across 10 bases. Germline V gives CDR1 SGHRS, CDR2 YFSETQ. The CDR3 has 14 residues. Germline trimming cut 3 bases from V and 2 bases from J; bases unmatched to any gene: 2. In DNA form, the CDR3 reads TGCGCCAGCAGCTCCGGGACAGGGGCCTACGAGCAGTACTTC. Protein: CASSSGTGAYEQYF.

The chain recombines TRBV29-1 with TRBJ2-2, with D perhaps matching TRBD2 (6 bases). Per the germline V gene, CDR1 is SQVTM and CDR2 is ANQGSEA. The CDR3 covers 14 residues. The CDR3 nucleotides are TGCAGGAATATAGGACTACCGAACACCGGGGAGCTGTTTTTT. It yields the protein CRNIGLPNTGELFF.

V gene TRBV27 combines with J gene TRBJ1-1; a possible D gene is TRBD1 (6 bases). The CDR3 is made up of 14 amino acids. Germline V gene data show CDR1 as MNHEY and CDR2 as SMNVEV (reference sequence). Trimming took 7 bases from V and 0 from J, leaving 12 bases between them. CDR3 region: CASTTGTMNTEAFF. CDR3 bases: TGTGCCAGCACCACCGGGACAATGAACACTGAAGCTTTCTTT.

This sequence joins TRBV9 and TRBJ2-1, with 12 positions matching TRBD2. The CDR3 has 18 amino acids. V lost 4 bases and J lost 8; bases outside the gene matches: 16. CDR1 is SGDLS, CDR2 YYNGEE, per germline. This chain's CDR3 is CASSNTSRGTSGYDEQFF. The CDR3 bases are TGTGCCAGCAGCAACACATCGCGGGGGACTAGCGGGTACGATGAGCAGTTCTTC. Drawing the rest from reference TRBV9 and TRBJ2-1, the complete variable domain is DSGVTQTPKHLITATGQRVTLRCSPRSGDLSVYWYQQSLDQGLQFLIQYYNGEERAKGNILERFSAQQFPDLHSELNLSSLELGDSALYFCASSNTSRGTSGYDEQFFGPGTRLTVL.

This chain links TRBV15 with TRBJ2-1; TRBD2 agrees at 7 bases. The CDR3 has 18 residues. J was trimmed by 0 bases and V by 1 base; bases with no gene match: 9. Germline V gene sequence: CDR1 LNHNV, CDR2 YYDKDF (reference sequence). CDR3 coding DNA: TGTGCCACCAGCAGAGCTCTAGGGCGGGGGTACTCCTACAATGAGCAGTTCTTC. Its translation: CATSRALGRGYSYNEQFF.